The next 10 T cell receptor beta chains were all read from a single sample in a study of blood T cells in healthy people across ages. The authors ran a second PCR of roughly 6 to 11 cycles using a sample-barcoded 5' primer and a J-beta primer mix. TCRdb used MiXCR to reprocess the 5' RACE reads, holding one entry per CDR3 protein. Of approximately 2,000,000 distinct CDR3 sequences in the sample, about 39% were seen once. Sequenced material: blood. The receptors originated from a human donor in good health.

The chain joins TRBV20-1 to TRBJ2-7; TRBD1 might be the D (5 bases). The CDR3 sequence is 12 residues long. Germline CDR1 is DFQATT and CDR2 is SNEGSKA (reference sequence). CDR3 loop: CSLRGYSYEQYF. The CDR3 DNA sequence: TGCAGCCTTAGGGGTTACTCCTACGAGCAGTACTTC.

This clonotype was recorded once. At one boundary the junction diverges from the germline segment, which might be a read error. The chain is built from TRBV29-1 and TRBJ2-5; 10 bases align to TRBD2. The CDR3 runs 18 residues. Germline V gene lookup returns CDR1 SQVTM and CDR2 ANQGSEA. The CDR3 DNA follows: TGCAGCGTTGACGGGACAGTGCGTCTAGCGGGGGCCCAAGAGACCCGGTACTTC. Residues: CSVDGTVRLAGAQETRYF.

The chain combines TRBV12-3 or TRBV12-4 with TRBJ1-2, with D perhaps TRBD1 (6 bases). The V end lost 6 bases, the J end lost 1 base, and 15 bases lay between the germline ends. CDR3 length: 15 residues. CDR3 loop: CASSLTGNLNYGYTF. Written as DNA, the CDR3 is TGTGCCAGCAGCCTGACAGGCAATCTTAACTATGGCTACACCTTC.

This chain uses TRBV20-1 with TRBJ1-1, with unresolved D. Trimming pared 3 bases from V and 1 base from J, leaving 9 bases between. Per the germline V gene, CDR1 is DFQATT and CDR2 is SNEGSKA (reference sequence). The CDR3 is made up of 13 amino acids. CDR3 sequence (DNA): TGCAGTGCTAGTTTGTACACGAACACTGAAGCTTTCTTT. This sequence encodes CSASLYTNTEAFF.

The CDR3 DNA reads as TGTGCCAGCAGGACGGTAAAACGGGATACGCAGTATTTT. Protein product: CASRTVKRDTQYF. The V gene is TRBV6-9, the J gene TRBJ2-3, with D hard to call. The CDR3 is 13 residues long. Trimming took off 6 bases at V and 6 bases at J, with 13 bases between the two ends. CDR1 and CDR2 from the germline V gene are MNHGY and SVAAGI.

This clonotype was recorded a few times. This chain joins TRBV7-9 and TRBJ2-1; TRBD2 agrees at 8 bases. Germline CDR1 and CDR2: SEHNR and FQNEAQ (reference sequence). The CDR3 extends over 13 amino acids. Trimming cost V 5 bases and J 9 bases; bases outside gene matches: 6. CDR3 loop: CASSPGGVGEQFF. DNA for the CDR3: TGTGCCAGCAGCCCCGGGGGGGTGGGTGAGCAGTTCTTC.

J is TRBJ2-3 and V is TRBV11-2; D unresolved. V dropped 1 base and J dropped 4 bases, with 12 bases sitting between them. CDR1 is SGHAT and CDR2 is FQNNGV in the germline V gene. The CDR3 consists of 15 residues. The CDR3 DNA follows: TGTGCCAGCAGCTTAGCCTGGACCAGCGCAGATACGCAGTATTTT. As protein: CASSLAWTSADTQYF.

This clonotype was recorded many times. The chain carries TRBV7-2 and TRBJ2-5; the match to TRBD2 covers 10 bases. J was trimmed by 2 bases and V by 2 bases; bases with no gene match: 2. Germline CDR1 is SGHTA and CDR2 is FQGNSA. The CDR3 spans 15 residues. CDR3 sequence (DNA): TGTGCCAGCAGCTTACGAGCGGGGGGGCAAGAGACCCAGTACTTC. Its protein product is CASSLRAGGQETQYF.

This rearrangement joins TRBV7-2 to TRBJ2-5; D may be TRBD2 (5 bases). The CDR3 runs to 16 residues. V was cut by 1 base and J by 11 bases, with 23 bases left in between. Germline lookup yields CDR1 SGHTA and CDR2 FQGNSA. CDR3 protein: CASSLGYVRLPYKQYF. CDR3 nucleotides: TGTGCCAGCAGCTTAGGTTATGTTCGACTACCCTATAAGCAGTACTTC.

The chain links TRBV12-3 or TRBV12-4 to TRBJ1-5; D ambiguous. V gave up 3 bases and J gave up 13 bases, with 10 bases separating them. The CDR3 length is 11 residues. CDR3 bases: TGTGCCAGCAGTTTTTACGGGCCACAGCATTTT. Translating it yields CASSFYGPQHF.